Below are 27 T cell receptor beta chains sequenced from a single sample in a study of graft-versus-host responses after intestinal transplantation. This table comes from immunoSEQ multiplex PCR, and its TCRdb copy is limited to in-frame clones, with some not included. Among tens of thousands of clones listed, around four fifths were seen once. The material sequenced was PBMCs, taken 1070 days after transplant. These receptor sequences come from a human patient who received an intestinal transplant, so some T cells may come from the graft donor.

CDR3 sequence reads: CASSYSGDSGRARYF. The CDR3 coding sequence is TGTGCCAGCAGTTACTCTGGGGACAGCGGGAGGGCCCGTTACTTC. V is TRBV6-6 and J is TRBJ2-7; 10 bases map to TRBD2. This CDR3 contains 15 residues. The ends lost 0 bases at V and 13 bases at J; junction bases unmatched: 12. Germline CDR1 MNHNY, CDR2 SVGAGI (reference sequence).

V and J are TRBV2 and TRBJ1-2; TRBD1 agrees at 7 bases. V dropped 6 bases and J dropped 0; count of bases not matched to a gene: 1. This CDR3 comprises 13 residues. CDR1 SNHLY and CDR2 FYNNEI come from the germline V gene. In DNA, the CDR3 is TGTGCCAGCAGCGGGACAGCTAACTATGGCTACACCTTC. Translated: CASSGTANYGYTF.

The CDR3 sequence: CASSLVFNTGELFF. The CDR3 DNA reads TGTGCCAGCAGCTTAGTCTTCAACACCGGGGAGCTGTTTTTT. The chain carries TRBV7-2 and TRBJ2-2, with unresolved D. CDR3 length: 14 amino acids. Trimming took 1 base from V and 2 from J, leaving 5 bases between them. Germline V gene lookup returns CDR1 SGHTA and CDR2 FQGNSA. Filled out from reference TRBV7-2 and TRBJ2-2, the complete variable domain reads GAGVSQSPSNKVTEKGKDVELRCDPISGHTALYWYRQSLGQGLEFLIYFQGNSAPDKSGLPSDRFSAERTGGSVSTLTIQRTQQEDSAVYLCASSLVFNTGELFFGEGSRLTVL.

The rearrangement joins TRBV7-8 to TRBJ2-5; D remains ambiguous. Deletions cut 1 base from V and 5 bases from J, with 2 bases between. This CDR3 spans 11 amino acids. Germline CDR1 SGHVS, CDR2 FQNEAQ. The CDR3 nucleotides are TGTGCCAGCAGCTTAGACGAGACCCAGTACTTC. It is translated as CASSLDETQYF.

V gene TRBV21-1 combines with J gene TRBJ2-2; the table names TRBD2, a call not compared with the DNA. TRBV21-1 is a known pseudogene. The CDR3 is 18 amino acids. The CDR3 DNA is TGTGCCAGCAGCTCCTCGGGGAGGACTAGCATCCCCACCGGGGAGCTGTTTTTT. This sequence encodes CASSSSGRTSIPTGELFF.

The V call is TRBV2, the J call TRBJ2-7; D possibly corresponds to TRBD2 (6 bases). Germline-derived CDR1 and CDR2 are SNHLY and FYNNEI. Trimming took off 6 bases at V and 3 bases at J, with 12 bases between the two ends. The CDR3 sequence is 13 residues long. In DNA form, the CDR3 reads TGTGCCAGCAGACTAGCCCCCCACTACGAGCAGTACTTC. Its translation is CASRLAPHYEQYF.

V usage is TRBV29-1 and J usage is TRBJ1-1, with D possibly TRBD1 on 6 matching bases. This CDR3 is 15 amino acids long. Trimming removed 2 bases at V and 0 bases at J, with 13 bases between. CDR1 and CDR2 (germline): SQVTM, ANQGSEA. This CDR3 is CSVETTGDMNTEAFF. The CDR3 bases are TGCAGCGTTGAAACGACAGGAGACATGAACACTGAAGCTTTCTTT.

The chain uses TRBV9 and TRBJ1-2, with 9 nucleotides matching TRBD1. After removal of 4 bases from V and 0 bases from J, the junction contained 7 bases not matched to a gene. Germline values: CDR1 SGDLS, CDR2 YYNGEE. The CDR3 is 16 amino acids. CDR3 region: CASSPWTGATNYGYTF. The CDR3, as DNA: TGTGCCAGCAGCCCCTGGACAGGGGCCACTAACTATGGCTACACCTTC. Complete variable domain (other parts from reference TRBV9 and TRBJ1-2): DSGVTQTPKHLITATGQRVTLRCSPRSGDLSVYWYQQSLDQGLQFLIQYYNGEERAKGNILERFSAQQFPDLHSELNLSSLELGDSALYFCASSPWTGATNYGYTFGSGTRLTVV.

The gene calls are TRBV6-1 and TRBJ1-1; TRBD1 is a possible D gene (6 bases). The CDR3 length is 12 residues. V was trimmed by 7 bases and J by 8 bases, leaving 14 bases between them. The germline gives CDR1 MNHNS, CDR2 SASEGT. CDR3 in DNA: TGTGCCAGCAATCGACAGGCGATGGAAGCTTTCTTT. Translating gives CASNRQAMEAFF.

The genes are TRBV7-2 and TRBJ2-1, with 10 bases identical to TRBD2. The CDR3 totals 15 residues. CDR1 and CDR2 (germline): SGHTA, FQGNSA. With 5 bases clipped from V and 7 bases from J, the junction kept 8 bases outside the gene matches. CDR3 bases: TGTGCCAGCAGCCAAGCGGGGGGGCAGGGAAATGAGCAGTTCTTC. Translated: CASSQAGGQGNEQFF.

The chain joins TRBV5-6 to TRBJ1-2; maybe TRBD1 (6 bases). This CDR3 has 13 amino acids. The germline CDR1 and CDR2 sequences are SGHDT and YYEEEE. The V gene lost 2 bases and the J gene lost 4 bases, with 9 bases spanning the gap. Here the CDR3 DNA reads TGTGCCAGCAGCTTAGGGGGAAGCTATGGCTACACCTTC. Protein sequence: CASSLGGSYGYTF.

The chain carries TRBV28 and TRBJ1-3, with D unclear. Trimming took off 4 bases at V and 2 bases at J, with 3 bases between the two ends. CDR3 size: 12 residues. Germline assignment: CDR1 MDHEN and CDR2 SYDVKM. The CDR3: CASSSPGNTIYF. CDR3 coding DNA: TGTGCCAGCAGTTCTCCTGGAAACACCATATATTTT.

The V and J genes are TRBV19 and TRBJ1-5; D uncertain. The germline gives CDR1 LNHDA, CDR2 SQIVND (reference sequence). This CDR3 region has 14 residues. V lost 7 bases and J 0 bases, leaving 10 bases between the germline ends. The CDR3, as DNA: TGTGCCAGTACGAGCTTAAATAGCAATCAGCCCCAGCATTTT. It specifies CASTSLNSNQPQHF. Using reference TRBV19 and TRBJ1-5 for the parts outside the CDR3, the full variable domain is DGGITQSPKYLFRKEGQNVTLSCEQNLNHDAMYWYRQDPGQGLRLIYYSQIVNDFQKGDIAEGYSVSREKKESFPLTVTSAQKNPTAFYLCASTSLNSNQPQHFGDGTRLSIL.

The chain links TRBV6-6 to TRBJ2-1; 8 positions agree with TRBD2. V shed 4 bases and J 2 bases; nucleotides not matched to a gene: 7. CDR1 and CDR2 (germline): MNHNY, SVGAGI (reference sequence). The CDR3 extends over 16 amino acids. CDR3 sequence: CASSFLTGGPYNEQFF. The CDR3 coding sequence is TGTGCCAGCAGTTTTCTCACGGGAGGGCCCTACAATGAGCAGTTCTTC.

This rearrangement joins TRBV29-1 to TRBJ1-1; D ambiguous. CDR1 is SQVTM, CDR2 ANQGSEA, per germline. V gave up 0 bases and J gave up 3 bases, with 5 bases separating them. The CDR3 consists of 12 residues. The DNA of the CDR3 is TGCAGCGTTGAAGATGTTGACACTGAAGCTTTCTTT. Amino acid sequence: CSVEDVDTEAFF.

J is TRBJ1-6 and V is TRBV21-1. TRBV21-1 is a pseudogene locus. CDR3 length equals 18 residues. The CDR3 bases are TGTGCCAGCAGCACCGGGACGGGCGGTTGCTCCTATAATTCACCCCTCCACTTT. This gives the protein CASSTGTGGCSYNSPLHF.

This clone was observed a single time. V gene TRBV2 combines with J gene TRBJ2-1, with 7 bases lining up with TRBD1. Trimming cost V 3 bases and J 5 bases; bases outside gene matches: 13. There are 17 residues in the CDR3. CDR1 and CDR2 from the germline V gene are SNHLY and FYNNEI. CDR3 nucleotides: TGTGCCAGCAGTGATCCGCGCTACGAGGGGGCAGACAATGAGCAGTTCTTC. It encodes CASSDPRYEGADNEQFF.

The chain recombines TRBV7-9 with TRBJ2-7; 10 bases fit TRBD1. The CDR3 runs to 16 residues. Per germline, CDR1 SEHNR and CDR2 FQNEAQ (reference sequence). V lost 2 bases, J lost 5 bases, and 9 bases stayed unmatched. The DNA of the CDR3 is TGTGCCAGCAGCTTATTGAGTTGGGACAGGGGTGACGAGCAGTACTTC. Translating it yields CASSLLSWDRGDEQYF.

The V and J genes are TRBV28 and TRBJ2-7; the D gene is possibly TRBD1 (6 bases). Germline V gene sequence: CDR1 MDHEN, CDR2 SYDVKM. The ends were cut back, 2 bases at V and 5 bases at J, with 13 bases in the middle. The CDR3 is 14 residues long. The CDR3 loop is CASSLVSRGHEQYF. CDR3 bases: TGTGCCAGCAGTTTAGTATCCAGGGGCCACGAGCAGTACTTC.

J is TRBJ2-3 and V is TRBV6-4, with D unclear. The CDR3 is 14 residues long. From germline, CDR1 is MRHNA and CDR2 SNTAGT. V shed 2 bases and J shed 2 bases, with 8 bases lying between them. CDR3 sequence (DNA): TGTGCCAGCAGTGACGACCCCGCCACAGATACGCAGTATTTT. Protein sequence: CASSDDPATDTQYF.

This sequence joins TRBV7-9 and TRBJ2-3; D is unclear. The germline gives CDR1 SEHNR, CDR2 FQNEAQ (reference sequence). V lost 3 bases to trimming and J lost 5 bases, with 9 bases between them. The CDR3 is 13 amino acids. As DNA, the CDR3 is TGTGCCAGCAGCTTCCCCCTAGGAGATACGCAGTATTTT. This sequence encodes CASSFPLGDTQYF. Using reference TRBV7-9 and TRBJ2-3 for the parts outside the CDR3, the full variable domain is DTGVSQNPRHKITKRGQNVTFRCDPISEHNRLYWYRQTLGQGPEFLTYFQNEAQLEKSRLLSDRFSAERPKGSFSTLEIQRTEQGDSAMYLCASSFPLGDTQYFGPGTRLTVL.

This chain connects TRBV6-4 to TRBJ2-6; D ambiguous. CDR3 length equals 13 residues. The V gene's germline CDR1 is MRHNA and CDR2 SNTAGT. Trimming pared 10 bases from V and 0 bases from J, leaving 7 bases between. The CDR3 is CATKPSGANVLTF. CDR3 bases: TGTGCCACCAAACCCTCTGGGGCCAACGTCCTGACTTTC.

In its sample, this clone was seen once. The CDR3: CASSLGGRGDEQYF. CDR3 bases: TGCGCCAGCAGCTTGGGAGGTAGGGGGGACGAGCAGTACTTC. The J gene is TRBJ2-7, the V gene TRBV5-1; D assignment may be TRBD1 or TRBD2 (6 bases each). Germline CDR1 SGHRS, CDR2 YFSETQ. Trimming removed 0 bases at V and 5 bases at J, with 12 bases between. This CDR3 is built from 14 residues.

This sequence joins TRBV9 and TRBJ1-4; 9 bases agree with TRBD1. This CDR3 spans 16 amino acids. The V gene's germline CDR1 is SGDLS and CDR2 YYNGEE. J gave up 1 base and V 3 bases, and 4 bases lay outside the gene matches. CDR3 in DNA: TGTGCCAGCAGCGCAGGGACAGGGAGAACTAATGAAAAACTGTTTTTT. It translates to CASSAGTGRTNEKLFF.

This chain connects TRBV6-1 to TRBJ2-5, with 12 bases fitting TRBD2. Germline trimming cut 2 bases from V and 4 bases from J; bases unmatched to any gene: 2. The length of the CDR3 is 15 residues. Germline CDR1 is MNHNS and CDR2 is SASEGT. The CDR3 loop reads CASSELAGGPETQYF. The CDR3 bases are TGTGCCAGCAGTGAACTAGCGGGAGGGCCAGAGACCCAGTACTTC.

The chain combines TRBV6-4 with TRBJ2-3; 8 bases agree with TRBD2. Germline V gene lookup returns CDR1 MRHNA and CDR2 SNTAGT. The CDR3 consists of 14 residues. The junction had 0 bases not matched to a gene; V was cut back by 3 bases and J by 1 base. CDR3 bases: TGTGCCAGCAGTGAGCGGGGGGGCACAGATACGCAGTATTTT. It yields the protein CASSERGGTDTQYF.

The sample holds a few counts of this clone. The chain has TRBV6-5 and TRBJ1-3, with unresolved D. The V gene's germline CDR1 is MNHEY and CDR2 SVGAGI. This CDR3 has 13 amino acids. V was trimmed by 6 bases and J by 1 base, leaving 7 bases between them. CDR3 residues: CASSQWSGNTIYF. Written as DNA, the CDR3 is TGTGCCAGCAGCCAGTGGTCTGGAAACACCATATATTTT.